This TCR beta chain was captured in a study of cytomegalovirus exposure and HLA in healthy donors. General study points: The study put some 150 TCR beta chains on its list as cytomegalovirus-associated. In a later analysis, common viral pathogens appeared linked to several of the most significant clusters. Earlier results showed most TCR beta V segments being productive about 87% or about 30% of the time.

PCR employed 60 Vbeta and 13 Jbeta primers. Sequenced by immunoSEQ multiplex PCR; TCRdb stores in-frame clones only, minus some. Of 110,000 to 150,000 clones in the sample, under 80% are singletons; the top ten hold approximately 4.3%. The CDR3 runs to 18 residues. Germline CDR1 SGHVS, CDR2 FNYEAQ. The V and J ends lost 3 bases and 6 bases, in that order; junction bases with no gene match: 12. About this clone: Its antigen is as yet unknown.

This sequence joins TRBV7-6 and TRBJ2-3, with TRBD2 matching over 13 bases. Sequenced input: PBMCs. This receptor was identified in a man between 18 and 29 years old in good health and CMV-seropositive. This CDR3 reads CASSFKTLGLAGSDTQYF. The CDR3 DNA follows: TGTGCCAGCAGCTTTAAAACCCTGGGACTAGCGGGGTCGGATACGCAGTATTTT. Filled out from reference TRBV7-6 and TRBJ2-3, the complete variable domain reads GAGVSQSPRYKVTKRGQDVALRCDPISGHVSLYWYRQALGQGPEFLTYFNYEAQQDKSGLPNDRFSAERPEGSISTLTIQRTEQRDSAMYRCASSFKTLGLAGSDTQYFGPGTRLTVL.